A selection of T cell receptor beta chains follows, all from one sample in a study of beta chain features in type 1 diabetes. Some clones are missing from TCRdb's copy, which holds only in-frame ones; the method was immunoSEQ multiplex PCR. Of nearly 700,000 clones detected, about an eighth appear once; the ten largest clones hold approximately 0.021%. Specimen: naive CD4+ T cells from blood. The receptors stem from a man between 18 and 35 years old with type 1 diabetes. The CDR3 runs from the conserved cysteine through the conserved F or W. D genes are given only for firm matches. For some rows the clone size is stated as once, few or many, or as a class when expanded; others skip it.

>.|13|TRBJ1-1|TRBV5-6|.
CASSRTANTEAFF
TGTGCCAGCAGCCGGACTGCCAACACTGAAGCTTTCTTT
>.|15|TRBJ1-3|TRBV18|few
CASSPEVLSGNTIYF
TGTGCCAGCTCACCAGAGGTCCTTTCTGGAAACACCATATATTTT
>.|16|TRBJ1-5|TRBV7-8|.
CASSLGGGNINQPQHF
TGTGCCAGCAGCCTAGGTGGGGGGAATATTAATCAGCCCCAGCATTTT
>.|15|TRBJ2-7|TRBV27|.
CASRGLGASLWEQYF
TGTGCCAGCAGGGGCTTGGGGGCGAGCCTTTGGGAGCAGTACTTC
>.|15|TRBJ1-4|TRBV25-1|.
CASSPGNGAFEKLFF
TGTGCCAGCAGTCCAGGCAATGGGGCCTTTGAAAAACTGTTTTTT
>.|15|TRBJ2-4|TRBV18|.
CASSFNPDSKNIQYF
TGTGCCAGCTCATTTAATCCGGACAGCAAAAACATTCAGTACTTC
>.|16|TRBJ2-2|TRBV25-1|few
CASSDRAPGDTGELFF
TGTGCCAGCAGTGACCGGGCCCCGGGGGACACCGGGGAGCTGTTTTTT
>.|17|TRBJ2-7|TRBV4-1|.
CASSQEGQAGRTYEQYF
TGCGCCAGCAGCCAAGAGGGGCAAGCAGGGCGAACCTACGAGCAGTACTTC
>.|17|TRBJ1-2|TRBV23-1|.
CASSQLNRDPQKSGYTF
TGCGCCAGCAGTCAATTAAATAGGGACCCACAGAAAAGCGGCTACACCTTC
>TRBD2|13|TRBJ2-5|TRBV2|few
CASIWTSEETQYF
TGTGCCAGCATTTGGACTAGCGAAGAGACCCAGTACTTC
>.|14|TRBJ1-1|TRBV29-1|few
CSAKWGGPITEAFF
TGCAGCGCCAAATGGGGGGGCCCTATTACTGAAGCTTTCTTT
>.|14|TRBJ1-6|TRBV6-5|.
CASSYSDGNSPLHF
TGTGCCAGCAGTTATTCCGACGGGAATTCACCCCTCCACTTT
>.|15|TRBJ2-6|TRBV19|.
CASSGNRAGANVLTF
TGTGCCAGTAGTGGAAACAGGGCTGGGGCCAACGTCCTGACTTTC
>TRBD2|18|TRBJ2-5|TRBV4-1|.
CASSQESQLGGYPETQYF
TGCGCCAGCAGCCAAGAGTCTCAGCTCGGGGGGTATCCAGAGACCCAGTACTTC
>.|14|TRBJ1-5|TRBV5-6|few
CASSPRTGNQPQHF
TGTGCCAGCAGCCCCCGAACGGGCAATCAGCCCCAGCATTTT
>.|11|TRBJ1-1|TRBV30|few
CAWTRPTEAFF
TGTGCCTGGACTCGACCGACTGAAGCTTTCTTT
>TRBD2|14|TRBJ2-3|TRBV27|.
CASRPGRASDTQYF
TGTGCCAGCAGACCGGGGAGGGCCTCAGATACGCAGTATTTT
>TRBD1|15|TRBJ1-3|TRBV18|few
CASSPPTGSGNTIYF
TGTGCCAGCTCACCACCGACAGGGTCTGGAAACACCATATATTTT
>.|13|TRBJ2-2|TRBV25-1|.
CAAGQVNTGELFF
TGTGCCGCAGGGCAGGTGAACACCGGGGAGCTGTTTTTT
>TRBD1|17|TRBJ1-5|TRBV18|.
CASSPLGDRGRDQPQHF
TGTGCCAGCTCACCACTCGGGGACAGGGGTAGAGATCAGCCCCAGCATTTT
>TRBD1|12|TRBJ1-2|TRBV30|few
CAIETGNYGYTF
TGTGCCATCGAGACAGGGAATTATGGCTACACCTTC
>TRBD1|15|TRBJ2-2|TRBV9|.
CASAGRTGGTGELFF
TGTGCCAGCGCAGGGAGGACAGGGGGCACCGGGGAGCTGTTTTTT
>TRBD1|16|TRBJ1-2|TRBV18|.
CASSPPGTGNAYGYTF
TGTGCCAGCTCACCACCCGGGACAGGGAATGCCTATGGCTACACCTTC
>TRBD2|14|TRBJ2-1|TRBV5-4|.
CASSLGLVRNEQFF
TGTGCCAGCAGCTTAGGACTAGTCCGCAATGAGCAGTTCTTC
>.|14|TRBJ2-3|TRBV7-8|once
CASMGGQPTDTQYF
TGTGCCAGCATGGGAGGACAGCCCACAGATACGCAGTATTTT
>TRBD2|16|TRBJ2-3|TRBV29-1|few
CSVLPREASGTDTQYF
TGCAGCGTCCTCCCCCGGGAGGCTAGCGGGACAGATACGCAGTATTTT
>.|11|TRBJ2-5|TRBV7-9|few
CASLGQETQYF
TGTGCCAGCCTTGGGCAAGAGACCCAGTACTTC
>.|14|TRBJ1-5|TRBV7-9|.
CASSPGLSNQPQHF
TGTGCCAGCAGTCCAGGGTTGAGCAATCAGCCCCAGCATTTT
>TRBD1|15|TRBJ1-1|TRBV7-9|few
CASSSRGQPNTEAFF
TGTGCCAGCAGCTCAAGGGGACAGCCGAACACTGAAGCTTTCTTT
>.|13|TRBJ2-7|TRBV6-1|.
CASSEGGHYEQYF
TGTGCCAGCAGTGAAGGCGGACATTACGAGCAGTACTTC
>.|14|TRBJ2-5|TRBV5-6|.
CASSLGGLQETQYF
TGTGCCAGCAGCTTGGGAGGGCTCCAAGAGACCCAGTACTTC
>.|11|TRBJ2-3|TRBV2|few
CASSSADTQYF
TGTGCCAGCAGTAGCGCAGATACGCAGTATTTT
>.|16|TRBJ1-5|TRBV4-1|.
CASSQDRSFRGQPQHF
TGCGCCAGCAGCCAAGACCGGAGCTTCCGGGGACAGCCCCAGCATTTT
>TRBD1|12|TRBJ1-1|TRBV29-1|few
CSVGGQGKEAFF
TGCAGCGTTGGGGGACAGGGCAAGGAAGCTTTCTTT
>.|16|TRBJ2-1|TRBV7-2|.
CASSLTRDFSYNEQFF
TGTGCCAGCAGCTTGACCAGGGACTTCTCCTACAATGAGCAGTTCTTC
>.|12|TRBJ2-1|TRBV30|.
CAWSVRQNEQFF
TGTGCCTGGAGTGTACGACAGAATGAGCAGTTCTTC
>TRBD1|13|TRBJ2-5|TRBV6-5|few
CASRRTGEETQYF
TGTGCCAGCCGTCGGACAGGGGAAGAGACCCAGTACTTC
>.|14|TRBJ1-5|TRBV15|.
CATSRDRGNQPQHF
TGTGCCACCAGCAGAGATCGGGGAAATCAGCCCCAGCATTTT